What follows describes a single T cell receptor beta chain. Its antigen is currently unknown. The sample comes from a study of shared clonotypes between healthy human individuals. Study outcomes and limitations: Represented diversity, genetic and exposure-history alike, was limited by few donors.

The table came from immunoSEQ multiplex PCR; TCRdb's copy has only in-frame clones and leaves some out. The data show fewer than 500,000 clones, approximately 79% seen once. The CDR3 runs to 14 residues. J gave up 2 bases and V 2 bases, and 2 bases lay outside the gene matches. Germline CDR1 and CDR2: SGHTA and FQGNSA. Each donor was a Caucasian adult residing in Nashville, Tennessee. Unsorted samples drew genomic DNA from 90 million or so PBMCs. Sample: PBMCs. The sequence was obtained from a woman in her forties in good health. Some clones in this sample may be carry-over from other donors' samples. This chain joins TRBV7-2 and TRBJ1-1; 7 nucleotides align to TRBD1. The CDR3, as DNA: TGTGCCAGCAGCTTAAGGGGGCGAAACACTGAAGCTTTCTTT. Encoded protein: CASSLRGRNTEAFF. The variable domain in full, with the rest retrieved from reference TRBV7-2 and TRBJ1-1, is GAGVSQSPSNKVTEKGKDVELRCDPISGHTALYWYRQSLGQGLEFLIYFQGNSAPDKSGLPSDRFSAERTGGSVSTLTIQRTQQEDSAVYLCASSLRGRNTEAFFGQGTRLTVV.